These T cell receptor beta chains were read from a single sample in a study of follicular helper T cells after annual influenza vaccination. This table comes from immunoSEQ multiplex PCR, and its TCRdb copy is limited to in-frame clones, with some not included. The sample yields 26,000 or so clones, more than 80% seen once. The source was CXCR5+ CD38- circulating T follicular helper cells from blood, collected on the day of influenza vaccination. The receptors come from an adult who received the influenza vaccine. The CDR3 runs from the conserved cysteine through the conserved F or W. The D gene is left open where the match is weak. Clone size is given for some rows only: seen once, a few or many times, or a class if the clone is expanded.

NA | TRBJ2-7 | TRBV6-5 | TRBD1 | TGTGCCAGCGGACAGGGTCCCTCCTACGAGCAGTACTTC | CASGQGPSYEQYF
once | TRBJ1-2 | TRBV6-5 | TRBD1 | TGTGCCAGCAGTTACTCGAACAGGGGTGAGGGCTACACCTTC | CASSYSNRGEGYTF
few | TRBJ1-4 | TRBV7-9 | NA | TGTGCCAGCAGCTTAGCAGGCGGGAATGAAAAACTGTTTTTT | CASSLAGGNEKLFF
few | TRBJ1-2 | TRBV6-1 | TRBD1 | TGTGCCAGCAGTGAAGCCAGGGGGAGCTATGGCTACACCTTC | CASSEARGSYGYTF
NA | TRBJ1-3 | TRBV19 | TRBD1 | TGTGCCAGTAGTACACAGGGGAGCTCTGGAAACACCATATATTTT | CASSTQGSSGNTIYF
NA | TRBJ2-5 | TRBV20-1 | NA | TGCAGTGCTATTCTTATCGAGACCCAGTACTTC | CSAILIETQYF
NA | TRBJ2-4 | TRBV2 | NA | TGTGCCAGCAGTGGCACGGGGGCCAAAAACATTCAGTACTTC | CASSGTGAKNIQYF
NA | TRBJ1-2 | TRBV2 | NA | TGTGCCAGCGCCCCGTTTGCCGGGGGCTACACCTTC | CASAPFAGGYTF
once | TRBJ1-1 | TRBV6-1 | TRBD1 | TGTGCCAGCAGTCGCGACAGGGCGAACACTGAAGCTTTCTTT | CASSRDRANTEAFF
NA | TRBJ2-7 | TRBV7-9 | NA | TGTGCCAGCAGCTTAGGAGCGGGTGCATGGAACGAGCAGTACTTC | CASSLGAGAWNEQYF
NA | TRBJ1-4 | TRBV7-9 | NA | TGTGCCAGCAGCTTAAGCCCGGGACACCCAACAACTAATGAAAAACTGTTTTTT | CASSLSPGHPTTNEKLFF
NA | TRBJ1-6 | TRBV5-6 | NA | TGTGCCAGCAGCTTTTACAGGGATTCACCCCTCCACTTT | CASSFYRDSPLHF
NA | TRBJ1-1 | TRBV5-4 | NA | TGTGCCAGCAGCTTGGTTTCCGGGACTGAAGCTTTCTTT | CASSLVSGTEAFF
NA | TRBJ2-6 | TRBV2 | TRBD2 | TGTGCCACCGCGCGGGGGGATGGGGCCAACGTCCTGACTTTC | CATARGDGANVLTF